What follows describes a single T cell receptor beta chain. Its antigen is undetermined. This entry belongs to a study of cytomegalovirus exposure and HLA in healthy donors. Regarding the study as a whole: As a later analysis showed, several of the most significant clusters appeared to be linked to common viral pathogens. Listed as cytomegalovirus-associated were 150 to 200 TCR beta chains. TCR association rates varied by HLA locus in a later analysis, with DRB1 highest and HLA-C lowest.

60 Vbeta and 13 Jbeta primers were used in PCR. How the authors handled the data: Per a later analysis, the number of unique TCR beta chains was 75 million to 90 million, of which roughly 9.9 million were shared. Repertoires were generated with immunoSEQ multiplex PCR, while TCRdb's copy carries only in-frame clones and drops some. That table is the source of V, J and clone size, and D and trimming were worked out from the DNA. The table lists tens of thousands of clones, around 73% of them singletons, with 4.5% to 5.5% in the top ten. Sequencing was carried out using PBMCs. This clonotype was obtained from a man over 45 in good health and CMV-seronegative.

This chain's CDR3 is CASSRTDTQYF. CDR3 DNA sequence: TGTGCCAGCAGCCGGACAGATACGCAGTATTTT. J is TRBJ2-3 and V is TRBV7-9, with D unresolved. With 5 bases removed from V and 3 bases from J, the gap between germline ends came to 3 bases. CDR1 SEHNR and CDR2 FQNEAQ come from the germline V gene (reference sequence). This CDR3 comprises 11 residues.